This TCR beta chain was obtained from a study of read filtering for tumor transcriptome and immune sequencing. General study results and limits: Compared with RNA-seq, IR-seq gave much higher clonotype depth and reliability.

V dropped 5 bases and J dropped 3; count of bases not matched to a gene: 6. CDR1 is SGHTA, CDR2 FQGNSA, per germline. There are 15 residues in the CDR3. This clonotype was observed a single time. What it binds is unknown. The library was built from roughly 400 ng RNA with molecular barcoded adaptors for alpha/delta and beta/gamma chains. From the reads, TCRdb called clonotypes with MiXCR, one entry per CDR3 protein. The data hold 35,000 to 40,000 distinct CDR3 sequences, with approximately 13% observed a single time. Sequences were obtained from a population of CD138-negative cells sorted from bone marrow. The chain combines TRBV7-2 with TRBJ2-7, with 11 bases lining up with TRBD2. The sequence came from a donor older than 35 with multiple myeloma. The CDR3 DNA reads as TGTGCCAGCAGCCCTACTAGCGGGAGTGGCTACGAGCAGTACTTC. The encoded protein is CASSPTSGSGYEQYF.